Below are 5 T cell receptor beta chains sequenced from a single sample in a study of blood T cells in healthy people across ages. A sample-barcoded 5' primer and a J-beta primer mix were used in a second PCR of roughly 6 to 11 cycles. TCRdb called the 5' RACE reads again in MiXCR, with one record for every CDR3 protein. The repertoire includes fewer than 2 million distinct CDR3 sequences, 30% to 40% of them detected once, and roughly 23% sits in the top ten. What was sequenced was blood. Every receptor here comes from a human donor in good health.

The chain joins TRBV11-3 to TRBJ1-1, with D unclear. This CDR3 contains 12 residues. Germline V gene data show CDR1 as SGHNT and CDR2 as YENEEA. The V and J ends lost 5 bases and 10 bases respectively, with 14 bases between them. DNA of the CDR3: TGTGCCAGCAGCACCTGGACCCCGGGAGCTTTCTTT. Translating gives CASSTWTPGAFF.

The CDR3 loop is CASSEGGENTEAFF. In DNA, the CDR3 is TGTGCCAGCAGCGAGGGGGGGGAGAACACTGAAGCTTTCTTT. This chain uses TRBV9 with TRBJ1-1, with a weak D call TRBD1 (6 bases). Trimming took off 3 bases at V and 1 base at J, with 10 bases between the two ends. The CDR3 spans 14 residues. Germline V gives CDR1 SGDLS, CDR2 YYNGEE.

The CDR3 loop reads CASSSTQRMNTEAFF. As DNA, the CDR3 is TGTGCCAGCAGCTCCACCCAGAGGATGAACACTGAAGCTTTCTTT. The chain combines TRBV7-9 with TRBJ1-1; D gene ambiguous. The V and J ends lost 4 bases and 0 bases respectively, with 12 bases between them. Looked up from germline, CDR1 is SEHNR and CDR2 is FQNEAQ (reference sequence). The CDR3 contains 15 residues.

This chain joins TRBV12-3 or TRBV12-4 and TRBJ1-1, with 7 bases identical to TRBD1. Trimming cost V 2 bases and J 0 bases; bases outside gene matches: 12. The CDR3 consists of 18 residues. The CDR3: CASSLPTGKYGVNTEAFF. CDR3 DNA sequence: TGTGCCAGCAGTTTACCGACAGGGAAATATGGTGTGAACACTGAAGCTTTCTTT.

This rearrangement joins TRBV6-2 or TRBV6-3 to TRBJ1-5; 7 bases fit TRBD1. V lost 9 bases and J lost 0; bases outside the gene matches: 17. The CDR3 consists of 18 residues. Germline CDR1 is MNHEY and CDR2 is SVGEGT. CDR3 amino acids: CASLPEGGFIHSNQPQHF. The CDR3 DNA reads TGTGCCAGTCTCCCGGAAGGGGGCTTCATTCATAGCAATCAGCCCCAGCATTTT.